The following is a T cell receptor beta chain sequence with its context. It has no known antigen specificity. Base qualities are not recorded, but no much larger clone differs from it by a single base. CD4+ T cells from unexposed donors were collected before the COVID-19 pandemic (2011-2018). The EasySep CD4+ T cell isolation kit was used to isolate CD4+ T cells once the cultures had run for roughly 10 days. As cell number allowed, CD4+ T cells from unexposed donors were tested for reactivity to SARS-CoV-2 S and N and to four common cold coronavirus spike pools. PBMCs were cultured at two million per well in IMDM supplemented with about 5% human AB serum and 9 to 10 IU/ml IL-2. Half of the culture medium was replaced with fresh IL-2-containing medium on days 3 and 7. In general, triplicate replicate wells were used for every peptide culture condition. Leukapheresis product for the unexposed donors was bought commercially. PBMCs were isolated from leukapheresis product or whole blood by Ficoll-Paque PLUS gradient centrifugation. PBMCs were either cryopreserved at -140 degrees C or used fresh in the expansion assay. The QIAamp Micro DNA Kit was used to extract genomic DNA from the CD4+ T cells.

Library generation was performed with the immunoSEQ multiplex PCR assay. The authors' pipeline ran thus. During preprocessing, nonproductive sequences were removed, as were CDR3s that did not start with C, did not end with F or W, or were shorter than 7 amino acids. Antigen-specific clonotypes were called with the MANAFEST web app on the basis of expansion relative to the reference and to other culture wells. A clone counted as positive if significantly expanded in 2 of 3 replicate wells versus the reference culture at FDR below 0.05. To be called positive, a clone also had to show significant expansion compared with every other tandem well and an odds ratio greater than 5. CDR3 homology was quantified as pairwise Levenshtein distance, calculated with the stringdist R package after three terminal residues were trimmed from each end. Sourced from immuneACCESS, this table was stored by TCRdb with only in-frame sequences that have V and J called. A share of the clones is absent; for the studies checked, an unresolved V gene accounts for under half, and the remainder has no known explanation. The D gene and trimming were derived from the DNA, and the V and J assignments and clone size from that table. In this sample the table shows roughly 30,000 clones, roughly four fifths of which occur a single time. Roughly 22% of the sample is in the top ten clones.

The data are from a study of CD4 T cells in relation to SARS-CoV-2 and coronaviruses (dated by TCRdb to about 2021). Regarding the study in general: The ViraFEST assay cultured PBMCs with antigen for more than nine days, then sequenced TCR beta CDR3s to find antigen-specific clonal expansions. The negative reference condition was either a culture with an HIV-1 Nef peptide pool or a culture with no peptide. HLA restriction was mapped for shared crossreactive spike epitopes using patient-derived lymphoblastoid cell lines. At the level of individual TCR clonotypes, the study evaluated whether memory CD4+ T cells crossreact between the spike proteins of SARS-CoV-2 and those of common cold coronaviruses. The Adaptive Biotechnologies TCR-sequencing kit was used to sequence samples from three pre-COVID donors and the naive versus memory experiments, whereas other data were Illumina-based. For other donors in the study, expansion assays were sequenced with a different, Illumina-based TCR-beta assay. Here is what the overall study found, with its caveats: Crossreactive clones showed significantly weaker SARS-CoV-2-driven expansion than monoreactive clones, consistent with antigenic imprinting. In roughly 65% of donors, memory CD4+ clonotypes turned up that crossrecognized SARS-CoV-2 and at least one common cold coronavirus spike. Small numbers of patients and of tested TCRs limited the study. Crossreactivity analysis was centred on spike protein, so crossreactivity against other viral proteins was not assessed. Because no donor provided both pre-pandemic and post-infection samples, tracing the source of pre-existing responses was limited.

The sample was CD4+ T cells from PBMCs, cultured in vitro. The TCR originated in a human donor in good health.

The sequenced DNA is TGTGCCAGCAGCCCGCCCGGACTAGCGGGAGGTGTGGTTGATACGCAGTATTTT. This codes for CASSPPGLAGGVVDTQYF. The chain couples TRBV7-9 to TRBJ2-3; 14 central bases correspond to TRBD2. Reading the germline V gene (reference sequence) gives CDR1 SEHNR and CDR2 FQNEAQ. The CDR3 has 18 amino acids, counting the end cysteine and phenylalanine. Here the CDR3 DNA is all that survives: 54 bases in frame from base 1. Unmatched junction bases come to 13, with V trimmed by 5 bases and J by 6 bases.